Sequencing of this T cell receptor (beta chain) was carried out in a study of T cells in Graves' hyperthyroidism and ophthalmopathy. The germline V gene encodes CDR1 DFQATT and CDR2 SNEGSKA (reference sequence). V lost 0 bases and J 2 bases, leaving 8 bases between the germline ends. This CDR3 has 15 residues. This clonotype was detected only a few times. The TCR beta CDR3 regions underwent amplification using RNA transcripts as the source. During a first-round RT-PCR of the TCR CDR3, the HTBI primer set was used. TCRdb fed the multiplex PCR reads into MiXCR, producing one record per CDR3 protein. The sample has hundreds of thousands of distinct CDR3 sequences; roughly a third are singletons. Graves' hyperthyroidism was deemed stable absent ophthalmopathy progression within 18 months. Thyroid ultrasound and orbital computed tomography, with clinical symptoms and serum thyroxine and TRAb, informed diagnoses. Extraction of PBMCs used roughly 9.3 ml of fresh peripheral blood.

This TCR was sampled from a woman in her thirties or forties with Graves' hyperthyroidism. The J gene is TRBJ2-6, the V gene TRBV20-1, with D hard to call. Sequenced: blood. The DNA of the CDR3 is TGCAGTGCTAGAGAGGTCGCCGCTGGGGCCAACGTCCTGACTTTC. As protein: CSAREVAAGANVLTF.